The sequence of this T cell receptor beta chain was determined in a study of PD-1 blockade in mismatch repair-deficient tumors. Study information: Enrolled about 2012-2016, patients had progressing, pretreated mismatch repair-deficient cancers of more than ten types.

Every patient had mismatch repair deficiency by PCR or immunohistochemistry. TCR sequencing covered three patients who responded to pembrolizumab. Sequencing was performed with immunoSEQ multiplex PCR; in TCRdb, only in-frame clones are kept and a portion is missing. The sample records over 75,000 clones, about 84% being singletons. Study observations and caveats: Tumor-resident clones, often undetectable pretreatment in blood, expanded then contracted after pembrolizumab.

In the case of this clone: Its target is not known.

This CDR3 is built from 14 residues. V lost 2 bases and J lost 5, with 12 bases in between. Germline CDR1 and CDR2: KGHSH and LQKENI. The chain couples TRBV18 to TRBJ1-2, with a tentative D call TRBD1 (5 bases). The source material was peripheral blood, sampled 12 weeks after starting pembrolizumab. The sequence was collected from an adult with mismatch repair-deficient cancer. CDR3 sequence: CASSPAREAYGYTF. The CDR3 DNA follows: TGTGCCAGCTCACCAGCCAGGGAGGCTTATGGCTACACCTTC. Filled out from reference TRBV18 and TRBJ1-2, the complete variable domain reads NAGVMQNPRHLVRRRGQEARLRCSPMKGHSHVYWYRQLPEEGLKFMVYLQKENIIDESGMPKERFSAEFPKEGPSILRIQQVVRGDSAAYFCASSPAREAYGYTFGSGTRLTVV.